This entry lists 28 T cell receptor beta chains sequenced from one sample in a study of T-cell reconstitution after alpha-beta-depleted transplantation in children. The TCRbeta library was prepared with unique molecular identifiers. TCRdb re-derived calls from the PCR reads in MiXCR, one entry per CDR3 protein. Of about 610,000 distinct CDR3 sequences in the sample, about 10% are singletons; the top ten hold roughly 4%. The sample was PBMCs from the stem cell graft donor, taken from the stem cell graft. Source of these receptors: a human donor who donated a stem cell graft to a child with acute myeloid leukemia.

The table lists this clonotype with many counts. The chain links TRBV7-2 to TRBJ1-1, with D unclear. Germline V gene data show CDR1 as SGHTA and CDR2 as FQGNSA. The V and J ends lost 2 bases and 6 bases respectively, with 1 base between them. CDR3 length equals 10 residues. The CDR3 DNA reads TGTGCCAGCAGCTTATCTGAAGCTTTCTTT. Encoded protein: CASSLSEAFF.

A few counts support this clonotype. The J gene is TRBJ2-1, the V gene TRBV7-2; no definite D call. The CDR3 runs to 13 residues. Per germline, CDR1 SGHTA and CDR2 FQGNSA. The ends were cut back, 6 bases at V and 5 bases at J, with 11 bases in the middle. The chain's CDR3 is CASSGSHNNEQFF. The CDR3 region has the DNA TGTGCCAGCAGTGGTAGCCACAACAATGAGCAGTTCTTC.

This clonotype came up many times. The chain has TRBV7-3 and TRBJ1-1, with TRBD1 matching over 7 bases. The CDR3 runs 15 residues. With V trimmed by 2 bases and J by 6 bases, 9 bases remained unmatched. The germline CDR1 and CDR2 sequences are SGHTA and FQGTGA. CDR3 nucleotide sequence: TGTGCCAGCAGCTTAGTAGGGGGCGCGAAGGCTGAAGCTTTCTTT. Translation gives CASSLVGGAKAEAFF.

This clonotype showed up just a few times. CDR3 sequence (DNA): TGTGCCAGCAGCCCCAGACAGGGGACTCACAATGAGCAGTTCTTC. Its translation: CASSPRQGTHNEQFF. The gene calls are TRBV12-3 or TRBV12-4 and TRBJ2-1, with TRBD1 identical over 8 bases. CDR3 length equals 15 residues. Losses at the gene ends were 6 bases for V and 5 bases for J; bases not matched to a gene: 9.

A few counts support this clonotype. This chain links TRBV9 with TRBJ2-5, with 11 nucleotides matching TRBD1. This CDR3 region has 16 residues. Germline CDR1 SGDLS, CDR2 YYNGEE. V lost 3 bases and J lost 1; bases outside the gene matches: 5. CDR3 protein: CASSARDRGGQETQYF. CDR3 bases: TGTGCCAGCAGCGCCCGGGACAGGGGGGGCCAAGAGACCCAGTACTTC.

A few counts support this clonotype. CDR3 DNA: TGCGCCAGCAGCCGGGACAGGGACCCCTATGGGAAGCAGTACTTC. This codes for CASSRDRDPYGKQYF. J is TRBJ2-7 and V is TRBV4-3; 9 bases agree with TRBD1. With V trimmed by 4 bases and J by 8 bases, 12 bases remained unmatched. The germline gives CDR1 LGHNA, CDR2 YSLEER. This CDR3 contains 15 residues.

This clonotype was seen only a few times. The V call is TRBV20-1, the J call TRBJ2-5; unclear D gene. The length of the CDR3 is 14 residues. Deletions cut 1 base from V and 0 bases from J, with 9 bases between. Germline V gene sequence: CDR1 DFQATT, CDR2 SNEGSKA (reference sequence). CDR3: CSARAPGYQETQYF. CDR3 nucleotide sequence: TGCAGTGCTAGAGCCCCGGGCTACCAAGAGACCCAGTACTTC.

The chain is built from TRBV27 and TRBJ1-1; maybe TRBD1 (6 bases). Germline-derived CDR1 and CDR2 are MNHEY and SMNVEV (reference sequence). Trimming took off 8 bases at V and 5 bases at J, with 15 bases between the two ends. CDR3 length equals 13 residues. The DNA for the CDR3 is TGTGCCAGCCGCCCAGGGGTCTCTACTGAAGCTTTCTTT. Protein sequence: CASRPGVSTEAFF.

The chain recombines TRBV12-3 or TRBV12-4 with TRBJ2-1; TRBD2 aligns across 10 bases. The CDR3 extends over 16 amino acids. With V trimmed by 4 bases and J by 7 bases, 10 bases remained unmatched. CDR3 nucleotide sequence: TGTGCCAGCAGTTATGGAACGGGACTAGCGCGAAATGAGCAGTTCTTC. Its translation is CASSYGTGLARNEQFF.

The V gene is TRBV4-2, the J gene TRBJ2-3; 7 positions agree with TRBD2. This CDR3 has 16 amino acids. V gave up 4 bases and J gave up 1 base; unmatched junction bases: 8. The germline gives CDR1 LGHNA, CDR2 YNFKEQ. CDR3 amino acids: CASSRWEGIGTDTQYF. CDR3 bases: TGTGCCAGCAGCCGGTGGGAGGGCATTGGCACAGATACGCAGTATTTT.

This clonotype was counted a few times. J is TRBJ2-3 and V is TRBV20-1; D not certain. Germline V CDR1 and CDR2: DFQATT, SNEGSKA (reference sequence). The CDR3 loop spans 15 amino acids. V was pared by 1 base and J by 0 bases, with 11 bases between. CDR3 in amino acids: CSARGGSTSTDTQYF. The CDR3 DNA is TGCAGTGCTAGAGGGGGATCGACTAGCACAGATACGCAGTATTTT.

This clonotype has at least ten counts. This chain uses TRBV29-1 with TRBJ2-7; D unresolved. The CDR3 runs to 15 residues. Trimming shortened V by 2 bases and J by 0 bases, and 14 bases separated the two germline ends. CDR1 and CDR2 (germline): SQVTM, ANQGSEA. CDR3 bases: TGCAGCGTTGAACCTGACGCGAGTGACTCCTACGAGCAGTACTTC. Protein product: CSVEPDASDSYEQYF.

This clonotype was seen only a few times. The chain couples TRBV6-5 to TRBJ2-1; TRBD1 or TRBD2 may be the D gene (5 bases each). Deletions cut 2 bases from V and 4 bases from J, with 12 bases between. The germline CDR1 and CDR2 sequences are MNHEY and SVGAGI. This CDR3 is 15 amino acids long. Here the CDR3 reads CASSYGDGSYNEQFF. The DNA for the CDR3 is TGTGCCAGCAGTTACGGGGACGGGTCATACAATGAGCAGTTCTTC.

The genes are TRBV6-5 and TRBJ2-1; no definite D call. Germline-derived CDR1 and CDR2 are MNHEY and SVGAGI. V lost 4 bases to trimming and J lost 9 bases, with 13 bases between them. The CDR3 totals 13 residues. CDR3 in DNA: TGTGCCAGCAGTTCCGATGTACGAGGTGAGCAGTTCTTC. Protein: CASSSDVRGEQFF.

This clonotype occurred many times. The genes are TRBV10-3 and TRBJ2-2; D ambiguous. CDR1 and CDR2 (germline): ENHRY, SYGVKD. The ends were cut back, 0 bases at V and 1 base at J, with 0 bases in the middle. The CDR3 is made up of 13 amino acids. The CDR3 nucleotides read TGTGCCATCAGTGAGTCGAACACCGGGGAGCTGTTTTTT. Protein: CAISESNTGELFF.

The chain employs TRBV4-3 and TRBJ2-1; D is undetermined. V was clipped by 1 base and J by 5 bases, with 12 bases between them. Germline CDR1 is LGHNA and CDR2 is YSLEER. The CDR3 spans 15 residues. The CDR3 DNA is TGCGCCAGCAGCCAAGTAGCCCAGTGGAACAATGAGCAGTTCTTC. It translates to CASSQVAQWNNEQFF.

This chain links TRBV20-1 with TRBJ2-5, with TRBD1 matching over 8 bases. From germline, CDR1 is DFQATT and CDR2 SNEGSKA (reference sequence). J was trimmed by 2 bases and V by 4 bases; bases with no gene match: 6. CDR3 length equals 14 residues. The CDR3 DNA is TGCAGTGCTACTCAACAGGGGGAACAAGAGACCCAGTACTTC. This sequence encodes CSATQQGEQETQYF.

Many counts were recorded for this clonotype. V is TRBV4-1 and J is TRBJ2-1; the match to TRBD1 covers 9 bases. With 1 base clipped from V and 4 bases from J, the junction kept 5 bases outside the gene matches. The CDR3 loop spans 16 amino acids. Germline V gives CDR1 MGHRA, CDR2 YSYEKL. This chain's CDR3 is CASSQGHGQGYNEQFF. The CDR3 DNA is TGCGCCAGCAGCCAAGGGCACGGACAGGGGTACAATGAGCAGTTCTTC.

This clonotype was seen only a few times. The chain uses TRBV7-2 and TRBJ2-5, with 8 positions matching TRBD2. The CDR3 length is 16 residues. Per germline, CDR1 SGHTA and CDR2 FQGNSA. Germline trimming cut 1 base from V and 5 bases from J; bases unmatched to any gene: 9. The CDR3 protein is CASSLGGGLALETQYF. DNA of the CDR3: TGTGCCAGCAGCTTAGGTGGAGGACTAGCTTTGGAGACCCAGTACTTC. Full variable domain (outside the CDR3, taken from reference TRBV7-2 and TRBJ2-5): GAGVSQSPSNKVTEKGKDVELRCDPISGHTALYWYRQSLGQGLEFLIYFQGNSAPDKSGLPSDRFSAERTGGSVSTLTIQRTQQEDSAVYLCASSLGGGLALETQYFGPGTRLLVL.

The chain is built from TRBV5-1 and TRBJ2-5; the match to TRBD2 covers 15 bases. After removal of 4 bases from V and 3 bases from J, the junction contained 4 bases not matched to a gene. The CDR3 is 16 residues long. Germline V CDR1 and CDR2: SGHRS, YFSETQ. The CDR3 here is CASSGGTSGRKETQYF. CDR3 in DNA: TGCGCCAGCAGCGGGGGGACTAGCGGGAGGAAAGAGACCCAGTACTTC.

This clonotype turned up a few times. The gene calls are TRBV20-1 and TRBJ2-2; 11 bases align to TRBD2. There are 17 residues in the CDR3. Trimming cost V 0 bases and J 5 bases; bases outside gene matches: 8. Germline-derived CDR1 and CDR2 are DFQATT and SNEGSKA (reference sequence). Here the CDR3 DNA reads TGCAGTGCTAGAGATTCGCTAGCGGGAGGAACAACCGGGGAGCTGTTTTTT. This gives the protein CSARDSLAGGTTGELFF.

J is TRBJ2-7 and V is TRBV10-3; 9 nucleotides match TRBD1. The V and J ends lost 7 bases and 5 bases, in that order; junction bases with no gene match: 9. There are 14 residues in the CDR3. Germline CDR1 reads ENHRY; CDR2 reads SYGVKD. DNA of the CDR3: TGTGCCATCAACTCCGGACAGGGGTACGACGAGCAGTACTTC. Protein: CAINSGQGYDEQYF.

CDR3 in DNA: TGTGCCAGCAGCCCGAGACTAGCGGGAGTCTACGAGCAGTACTTC. Protein sequence: CASSPRLAGVYEQYF. The chain couples TRBV12-3 or TRBV12-4 to TRBJ2-7; 12 bases match TRBD2. Trimming removed 6 bases from V and 3 bases from J; junction bases left unmatched: 6. The CDR3 contains 15 residues.

This chain uses TRBV7-3 with TRBJ2-3; perhaps TRBD2 as D (6 bases). Trimming left V 5 bases short and J 6 bases short, with 12 bases between. The CDR3 totals 13 residues. Germline-derived CDR1 and CDR2 are SGHTA and FQGTGA. The CDR3 is CASSPEGRDTQYF. The CDR3 DNA reads as TGTGCCAGCAGCCCAGAGGGGAGGGATACGCAGTATTTT.

This clonotype has a handful of counts. This chain connects TRBV6-5 to TRBJ2-3, with D possibly TRBD1 on 5 matching bases. CDR3 length: 14 amino acids. V lost 4 bases, J lost 2 bases, and 10 bases lay in between. Germline V gene data show CDR1 as MNHEY and CDR2 as SVGAGI. CDR3 sequence reads: CASSSTVNTDTQYF. Here the CDR3 DNA reads TGTGCCAGCAGTTCGACAGTAAACACAGATACGCAGTATTTT.

There are many counts of this clonotype. The CDR3 DNA follows: TGCAGTGCTCCTATAGCGGGAACCTACAATGAGCAGTTCTTC. Protein product: CSAPIAGTYNEQFF. This rearrangement joins TRBV20-1 to TRBJ2-1; 8 bases line up with TRBD2. V lost 5 bases, J lost 2 bases, and 5 bases stayed unmatched. The CDR3 has 14 residues. The germline V gene encodes CDR1 DFQATT and CDR2 SNEGSKA (reference sequence).

V is TRBV7-2 and J is TRBJ2-7; 9 bases are a match to TRBD2. The CDR3 covers 15 residues. Germline loops: CDR1 SGHTA, CDR2 FQGNSA. J lost 2 bases, V lost 0 bases, and 2 bases had no gene match. The CDR3 protein is CASSLAGGRAYEQYF. CDR3 DNA sequence: TGTGCCAGCAGCTTAGCTGGCGGGAGGGCCTACGAGCAGTACTTC.

The V gene is TRBV7-8, the J gene TRBJ1-1; D gene unclear. This CDR3 has 14 residues. The V end was cut by 4 bases, the J end by 0 bases, with 9 bases between. CDR1 SGHVS and CDR2 FQNEAQ come from the germline V gene. As DNA, the CDR3 is TGTGCCAGCAGCTCCCTTAGGATGAACACTGAAGCTTTCTTT. Translated: CASSSLRMNTEAFF.